This entry is about one TCR beta chain. The assay was immunoSEQ multiplex PCR, and TCRdb's table has in-frame clones only and misses some. The data contain roughly 190,000 clones, around 85% of them singletons. This record belongs to a study of blood T cell repertoires in COVID-19. Germline assignment: CDR1 MNHEY and CDR2 SMNVEV (reference sequence). Deletions cut 2 bases from V and 6 bases from J, with 7 bases between. This CDR3 has 12 amino acids. Sequenced: PBMCs or T cells enriched from blood (not recorded which). This receptor was taken from a woman aged 25 to 39 who had recovered from COVID-19. The chain is built from TRBV27 and TRBJ1-1, with D perhaps matching TRBD1 (5 bases). The CDR3: CASSLGGAEAFF. The CDR3 region has the DNA TGTGCCAGCAGTTTAGGGGGGGCTGAAGCTTTCTTT.